This T cell receptor beta chain was recovered during a study of T cell changes during pregnancy in multiple sclerosis. TCRdb's table, derived via immunoSEQ multiplex PCR, lists solely in-frame clones and lacks some. The sample consists of 60,000 or so clones, about 89% of them appearing once. Germline CDR1 is SGHAT and CDR2 is FQNNGV. The CDR3 has 16 residues. The V end lost 2 bases, the J end lost 0 bases, and 10 bases lay between the germline ends. The receptor was derived from a female donor in good health, enrolled as a control in a pregnancy study. The specimen was CD4+ T cells from peripheral blood mononuclear cells, collected after pregnancy. The chain carries TRBV11-2 and TRBJ1-4; D gene uncertain. The chain's CDR3 is CASSLSQAATNEKLFF. DNA of the CDR3: TGTGCCAGCAGCTTATCCCAGGCAGCAACTAATGAAAAACTGTTTTTT.